These 3 T cell receptor beta chains originate from one sample sequenced in a study of beta chain features in type 1 diabetes. Their antigens remain unidentified. Every isolated RNA sample was fully reverse transcribed, so sequencing captured expressed TCRB transcripts. Clones were sequenced by immunoSEQ multiplex PCR, and TCRdb holds only the in-frame ones, with some missing. The sample shows some 660,000 clones, around 15% of them seen only once. Study-level points and caveats: Within each of all four CD4+ subsets, Type 1 diabetes patients had TCRB CDR3s that were moderately but significantly shorter.

The sample comprised naive CD4+ T cells from blood. These receptors originate from a man aged 18-30 years with type 1 diabetes.

Note on this clone: Different DNA sequences within this sample yield the same CDR3. The rearrangement joins TRBV23-1 to TRBJ1-5; D possibly corresponds to TRBD1 (5 bases). TRBV23-1 is marked as an open reading frame, function uncertain. This CDR3 has 19 residues. The V end lost 3 bases, the J end lost 0 bases, and 21 bases lay between the germline ends. In DNA, the CDR3 is TGCGCCAGCAGTCAGAAACGTTTCGGAGACAGCGTTAGCAATCAGCCCCAGCATTTT. This translates into CASSQKRFGDSVSNQPQHF.

The chain joins TRBV6-1 to TRBJ2-7; D is perhaps TRBD1 or TRBD2 (5 bases each). The CDR3 is 13 residues long. Per germline, CDR1 MNHNS and CDR2 SASEGT. V dropped 5 bases and J dropped 2 bases, with 10 bases sitting between them. The CDR3 loop is CASSRDRTYEQYF. As DNA, the CDR3 is TGTGCCAGCAGTCGGGACCGAACCTACGAGCAGTACTTC.

On this clone itself: Other DNA sequences in this sample translate to the same CDR3. The chain carries TRBV30 and TRBJ1-6, with D possibly matching TRBD1 (5 bases). Germline CDR1 is GTSNPN and CDR2 is SVGIG (reference sequence). The length of the CDR3 is 13 residues. Trimming took off 0 bases at V and 6 bases at J, with 6 bases between the two ends. CDR3 nucleotide sequence: TGTGCCTGGAGTGTACAGGTTAATTCACCCCTCCACTTT. This translates into CAWSVQVNSPLHF.